Each of the 15 T cell receptor beta chains below was sequenced from the same sample in a study of blood T cell repertoires in COVID-19. Clones were sequenced by immunoSEQ multiplex PCR, and TCRdb holds only the in-frame ones, with some missing. Of some 490,000 clones listed, approximately 86% are singletons. Material for sequencing was PBMCs or T cells enriched from blood (not recorded which). These receptors originate from a woman aged 55-70 years who had recovered from COVID-19.

The chain links TRBV6-5 to TRBJ1-3; no definite D call. V lost 6 bases to trimming and J lost 1 base, with 7 bases between them. Germline V gene sequence: CDR1 MNHEY, CDR2 SVGAGI. There are 13 residues in the CDR3. In DNA, the CDR3 is TGTGCCAGCAGGCGGGTTTCTGGAAACACCATATATTTT. Protein: CASRRVSGNTIYF.

The J gene is TRBJ2-2, the V gene TRBV7-9; D may be TRBD1 (5 bases). Trimming removed 5 bases from V and 6 bases from J, with 13 bases in between. This CDR3 comprises 14 residues. Looked up from germline, CDR1 is SEHNR and CDR2 is FQNEAQ (reference sequence). Written as DNA, the CDR3 is TGTGCCAGCAGCCTACTATTAGGGGCCGGGGAGCTGTTTTTT. It encodes CASSLLLGAGELFF.

The chain couples TRBV5-5 to TRBJ1-1; perhaps TRBD1 as D (6 bases). Deletions cut 4 bases from V and 11 bases from J, with 12 bases between. The germline V gene encodes CDR1 SGHKS and CDR2 YYEKEE (reference sequence). The CDR3 loop spans 11 amino acids. The CDR3 sequence is CASSHTGFAFF. The CDR3 DNA reads TGTGCCAGCAGCCACACAGGGTTTGCTTTCTTT.

This rearrangement joins TRBV5-6 to TRBJ1-6, with D perhaps matching TRBD1 (6 bases). Trimming took 4 bases from V and 6 from J, leaving 14 bases between them. Germline lookup yields CDR1 SGHDT and CDR2 YYEEEE. The CDR3 spans 15 residues. This CDR3 is CASSGDTGLNSPLHF. In DNA, the CDR3 is TGTGCCAGCAGCGGGGACACCGGCCTTAATTCACCCCTCCACTTT.

The table lists this clone with a few counts. The chain links TRBV29-1 to TRBJ1-4; 9 bases are shared with TRBD1. This CDR3 is built from 14 residues. Germline values: CDR1 SQVTM, CDR2 ANQGSEA. After removal of 3 bases from V and 1 base from J, the junction contained 0 bases not matched to a gene. The CDR3 nucleotides read TGCAGCGTTGAGGGACAGGGAACTAATGAAAAACTGTTTTTT. This encodes CSVEGQGTNEKLFF. Looking up the rest from reference TRBV29-1 and TRBJ1-4 gives the full variable domain: SAVISQKPSRDICQRGTSLTIQCQVDSQVTMMFWYRQQPGQSLTLIATANQGSEATYESGFVIDKFPISRPNLTFSTLTVSNMSPEDSSIYLCSVEGQGTNEKLFFGSGTQLSVL.

This chain links TRBV29-1 with TRBJ1-4, with D possibly TRBD1 on 6 matching bases. The ends were cut back, 4 bases at V and 5 bases at J, with 11 bases in the middle. This CDR3 region has 13 residues. The germline V gene encodes CDR1 SQVTM and CDR2 ANQGSEA. DNA of the CDR3: TGCAGCGTTGGTCTGCAGGGGAATGAAAAACTGTTTTTT. Its protein product is CSVGLQGNEKLFF.

This clone has a single count. This chain uses TRBV5-1 with TRBJ2-3; 11 nucleotides match TRBD2. The J segment lost 3 bases and the V segment lost 6 bases, leaving 9 bases of the junction unmatched. Germline V gives CDR1 SGHRS, CDR2 YFSETQ. The CDR3 is 16 residues long. DNA of the CDR3: TGCGCCAGCACAAAGCTAGCGGGGGGTTTGACAGATACGCAGTATTTT. Translation gives CASTKLAGGLTDTQYF. Full variable domain (rest looked up from reference TRBV5-1 and TRBJ2-3): KAGVTQTPRYLIKTRGQQVTLSCSPISGHRSVSWYQQTPGQGLQFLFEYFSETQRNKGNFPGRFSGRQFSNSRSEMNVSTLELGDSALYLCASTKLAGGLTDTQYFGPGTRLTVL.

The chain couples TRBV4-1 to TRBJ1-1; D remains unclear. The CDR3 is 13 amino acids. The ends were cut back, 0 bases at V and 7 bases at J, with 9 bases in the middle. The V gene's germline CDR1 is MGHRA and CDR2 YSYEKL. In DNA, the CDR3 is TGCGCCAGCAGCCAAGAATCTTGGCTTGAAGCTTTCTTT. Translation gives CASSQESWLEAFF.

The gene calls are TRBV5-1 and TRBJ2-1, with TRBD2 matching over 11 bases. Per germline, CDR1 SGHRS and CDR2 YFSETQ. This CDR3 has 17 amino acids. Germline trimming cut 4 bases from V and 2 bases from J; bases unmatched to any gene: 8. The DNA of the CDR3 is TGCGCCAGCAGCCCGGTCGCACTAGCGGGAGCCTACAATGAGCAGTTCTTC. It is translated as CASSPVALAGAYNEQFF.

The chain combines TRBV18 with TRBJ1-4; TRBD1 agrees at 7 bases. The CDR3 has 14 amino acids. Germline assignment: CDR1 KGHSH and CDR2 LQKENI. The trim removed 2 bases at V and 8 bases at J, leaving 5 bases unmatched. This chain's CDR3 is CASSPGTGDEKLFF. CDR3 DNA: TGTGCCAGCTCACCAGGTACAGGGGACGAAAAACTGTTTTTT.

J is TRBJ2-1 and V is TRBV5-1; 9 nucleotides match TRBD1. After removal of 5 bases from V and 8 bases from J, the junction contained 11 bases not matched to a gene. Germline V gene lookup returns CDR1 SGHRS and CDR2 YFSETQ. This CDR3 has 15 residues. CDR3 sequence: CASRLTPGQGHEQFF. The CDR3 DNA reads as TGCGCCAGCAGGCTCACACCGGGACAGGGTCATGAGCAGTTCTTC.

The chain is built from TRBV4-2 and TRBJ2-3, with D unresolved. Trimming cost V 0 bases and J 5 bases, with 6 bases left between them. In germline, CDR1 is LGHNA, CDR2 YNFKEQ. This CDR3 spans 13 amino acids. The CDR3 nucleotides are TGTGCCAGCAGCCAAGATCGAGGAGATACGCAGTATTTT. It codes for CASSQDRGDTQYF.

This sequence joins TRBV29-1 and TRBJ2-7; D perhaps matches TRBD2 (6 bases). There are 13 residues in the CDR3. V gave up 5 bases and J gave up 2 bases, with 13 bases separating them. Per germline, CDR1 SQVTM and CDR2 ANQGSEA. In DNA form, the CDR3 reads TGCAGCGTTAGTGCGACGGGAGCCTACGAGCAGTACTTC. Protein: CSVSATGAYEQYF.

This sequence joins TRBV6-5 and TRBJ2-2; D is possibly TRBD1 (6 bases). The CDR3 spans 13 residues. Germline loops: CDR1 MNHEY, CDR2 SVGAGI. The ends were cut back, 10 bases at V and 4 bases at J, with 13 bases in the middle. CDR3 loop: CATAGQPTGELFF. DNA of the CDR3: TGTGCCACCGCTGGACAGCCCACCGGGGAGCTGTTTTTT.

In DNA form, the CDR3 reads TGCGCCAGCAGCCCTACACGACAGGGAATAGGGGCAGATACGCAGTATTTT. Its protein product is CASSPTRQGIGADTQYF. The chain recombines TRBV5-1 with TRBJ2-3; 7 nucleotides agree with TRBD1. CDR3 length: 17 residues. J lost 4 bases, V lost 4 bases, and 15 bases had no gene match. The germline V gene has CDR1 SGHRS and CDR2 YFSETQ.